This TCR beta chain was observed in a study of T-cell reconstitution after alpha-beta-depleted transplantation in children. Findings and caveats of the study: Newly made T cells mostly supplied T-cell counts and diversity one year after transplant. From surviving recipient T cells and thymic progenitors came the high day-60 TCRbeta diversity observed in some patients. Expanded graft clones, several hundred of them, were reportedly the source of alpha-beta T cells about two months after transplant.

This clonotype was seen only a few times. Its antigen is still unknown. The CDR3 loop spans 14 amino acids. The germline gives CDR1 SGDLS, CDR2 YYNGEE. After removal of 2 bases from V and 6 bases from J, the junction contained 5 bases not matched to a gene. Unique molecular identifiers tagged the TCRbeta library. A single record per CDR3 protein comes from TCRdb applying MiXCR to the PCR reads. The sample lists about 78,000 distinct CDR3 sequences, over 12% occurring once. The rearrangement links TRBV9 to TRBJ1-2; 9 bases are shared with TRBD1. The receptor's source is a male patient between 2 and 10 years old who had a stem cell transplant for acute lymphoblastic leukemia, so the T cells may come from the graft donor. The sample consisted of PBMCs, mostly from graft donor cells, taken 180 days after TCRalphabeta/CD19-depleted stem cell transplant. The CDR3 DNA sequence: TGTGCCAGCAGCGTTACCGGGACAGGGAATGGCTACACCTTC. Translation: CASSVTGTGNGYTF.